Detailed here is one TCR beta chain. This clone occurred a few times. It lacks a known antigen. No much larger clone is present one base from it, and per-base qualities are unavailable. Libraries were made using the immunoSEQ multiplex PCR assay. The table was pulled from immuneACCESS by TCRdb, which kept in-frame rearrangements only. Such tables lose some clones; where checked, under half of the loss comes from unresolved V genes, and the rest has no known cause. This sample holds 150,000 to 200,000 clones; around nine tenths were observed only once. The ten biggest clones cover 1.5% to 2% of the sample. In the germline V gene, CDR1 corresponds to SGHDT and CDR2 to YYEEEE. The V and J ends are trimmed by 4 bases and 0 bases, leaving 11 bases between them. From cysteine to phenylalanine, the CDR3 is 15 amino acids long. CDR3 DNA is the only sequence kept; it has 45 bases, read in frame from the first base.

The sample originates from a study of control samples from healthy donors and cancer patients (dated by TCRdb to 2019 to 2021). The sample comprised blood. This receptor was identified in a young man in good health. Recombination joined TRBV5-6 with TRBJ1-3; the D gene is unclear. CDR3 sequence: CASSPLAASGNTIYF. The DNA sequence is as follows: TGTGCCAGCAGCCCCCTGGCGGCCTCTGGAAACACCATATATTTT.